A selection of T cell receptor beta chains follows, all from one sample in a study of blood T cell repertoires in COVID-19. Measured with immunoSEQ multiplex PCR; TCRdb has only the in-frame clones, and not every one. The table lists 240,000 or so clones, around nine tenths of them singletons, with around 0.91% in the top ten. The specimen sequenced was peripheral blood. The receptors stem from a woman aged 35 to 49 who had recovered from COVID-19. The CDR3 runs from the conserved cysteine through the conserved F or W. Each record gives: clone size, J gene, V gene, D gene, CDR3 protein, CDR3 DNA. A D gene is named only where the DNA matches it firmly. A clone size is listed for some rows: how often the clone was seen (once, few, many), or a class if it is expanded.

once | TRBJ1-3 | TRBV18 | TRBD1 | CASSPPGQGAGNTIYF | TGTGCCAGCTCACCACCGGGACAGGGGGCTGGAAACACCATATATTTT
NA | TRBJ2-5 | TRBV5-6 | NA | CASSLGRNGQYF | TGTGCCAGCAGCTTGGGGCGGAACGGCCAGTACTTC
NA | TRBJ1-6 | TRBV30 | TRBD1 | CAWSVQGAMNSPLHF | TGTGCCTGGAGTGTACAGGGGGCGATGAATTCACCCCTCCACTTT
NA | TRBJ2-7 | TRBV5-6 | NA | CASSLGQEQYF | TGTGCCAGCAGCTTGGGTCAAGAGCAGTACTTC
once | TRBJ1-2 | TRBV7-2 | NA | CASSPTRRDGYTF | TGTGCCAGCAGCCCCACGAGGCGGGATGGCTACACCTTC
NA | TRBJ1-2 | TRBV25-1 | NA | CASSEWRSGYGYTF | TGTGCCAGCAGTGAATGGCGCTCGGGCTATGGCTACACCTTC
NA | TRBJ1-1 | TRBV2 | TRBD1 | CASRVQGGKVEAFF | TGTGCCAGCAGGGTACAGGGGGGGAAAGTGGAAGCTTTCTTT
once | TRBJ1-6 | TRBV9 | NA | CASSVSGGGSPLHF | TGTGCCAGCAGCGTATCGGGGGGCGGTTCACCCCTCCACTTT
NA | TRBJ1-2 | TRBV18 | TRBD1 | CASSSGQAGGTF | TGTGCCAGCTCATCGGGACAGGCCGGCGGCACCTTC
NA | TRBJ2-2 | TRBV27 | NA | CASSLATNTGELFF | TGTGCCAGCAGTTTGGCCACGAACACCGGGGAGCTGTTTTTT
NA | TRBJ2-2 | TRBV19 | TRBD2 | CASSISGRTGELFF | TGTGCCAGTAGTATTAGCGGGAGGACCGGGGAGCTGTTTTTT
NA | TRBJ2-7 | TRBV6-1 | TRBD2 | CASSEARGASGSGGQYF | TGTGCCAGCAGTGAAGCGCGGGGGGCTAGCGGGAGTGGTGGGCAGTACTTC
NA | TRBJ1-2 | TRBV30 | TRBD1 | CAWRGGTGANYGYTF | TGTGCCTGGAGGGGGGGGACAGGGGCTAACTATGGCTACACCTTC
NA | TRBJ2-1 | TRBV27 | NA | CASSLFATSYNEQFF | TGTGCCAGCAGTTTATTTGCTACCTCCTACAATGAGCAGTTCTTC
NA | TRBJ2-2 | TRBV28 | NA | CASSLSGVGTGELFF | TGTGCCAGCAGTTTATCAGGGGTGGGCACCGGGGAGCTGTTTTTT
few | TRBJ1-2 | TRBV5-4 | TRBD1 | CASSPTGGVYGYTF | TGTGCCAGCAGCCCGACAGGGGGAGTCTATGGCTACACCTTC
NA | TRBJ2-1 | TRBV7-3 | TRBD2 | CASSLNSGRGDEQFF | TGTGCCAGCAGCTTAAATAGCGGGAGGGGGGATGAGCAGTTCTTC
few | TRBJ2-1 | TRBV27 | TRBD2 | CASRLPGLAHHNEQFF | TGTGCCAGCAGACTGCCGGGACTAGCGCACCACAATGAGCAGTTCTTC
NA | TRBJ1-4 | TRBV12-5 | NA | CASSVVGDGLFF | TGTGCTAGTTCGGTGGTCGGGGATGGGCTGTTTTTT
NA | TRBJ1-6 | TRBV5-5 | NA | CASSLARGGASGSPLHF | TGTGCCAGCAGCTTGGCCCGAGGGGGGGCTTCTGGATCACCCCTCCACTTT
NA | TRBJ2-1 | TRBV19 | TRBD2 | CASSRGASGPYNEQFF | TGTGCCAGTAGTAGAGGAGCTAGCGGGCCCTACAATGAGCAGTTCTTC
NA | TRBJ2-3 | TRBV6-5 | TRBD2 | CASSPLAGTQYF | TGTGCCAGCAGCCCCCTAGCGGGTACGCAGTATTTT
NA | TRBJ1-5 | TRBV6-5 | TRBD1 | CASRRQGDSNQPQHF | TGTGCCAGCAGACGACAGGGCGATAGCAATCAGCCCCAGCATTTT
NA | TRBJ1-5 | TRBV9 | NA | CASSPQVDGDQPQHF | TGTGCCAGCAGCCCACAGGTTGATGGGGATCAGCCCCAGCATTTT
once | TRBJ2-7 | TRBV7-2 | TRBD2 | CASSLVAASGHEQYF | TGTGCCAGCAGCTTAGTAGCGGCTAGCGGCCACGAGCAGTACTTC
NA | TRBJ1-5 | TRBV21-1 | NA | CASSKNTVDNQPQHF | TGTGCCAGCAGCAAAAATACAGTAGACAATCAGCCCCAGCATTTT
NA | TRBJ1-6 | TRBV11-2 | TRBD1 | CASSLRTGLDSPLHF | TGTGCCAGCAGCTTAAGGACAGGATTAGATTCACCCCTCCACTTT
NA | TRBJ1-1 | TRBV11-2 | NA | CASSLVVGWATEAFF | TGTGCCAGCAGCTTAGTAGTCGGTTGGGCCACTGAAGCTTTCTTT
NA | TRBJ2-1 | TRBV3-1/TRBV3-2 | TRBD1 | CASSPLGQGGHEQFF | TGTGCCAGCAGCCCCTTGGGACAGGGAGGGCATGAGCAGTTCTTC
NA | TRBJ1-2 | TRBV30 | NA | CAWSPVGYTF | TGTGCCTGGAGTCCCGTGGGCTACACCTTC
NA | TRBJ1-2 | TRBV6-5 | NA | CASIPRGRPYGYTF | TGTGCCAGCATCCCTAGGGGCAGACCCTATGGCTACACCTTC
NA | TRBJ2-5 | TRBV2 | TRBD2 | CASTGTSGRGETQYF | TGTGCCAGCACCGGGACTAGCGGGAGAGGGGAGACCCAGTACTTC
NA | TRBJ2-5 | TRBV7-2 | NA | CASSFRVQETQYF | TGTGCCAGCAGCTTCAGGGTCCAAGAGACCCAGTACTTC
NA | TRBJ2-7 | TRBV27 | TRBD2 | CASTPSGGPYEQYF | TGTGCCAGCACCCCCTCGGGAGGGCCGTACGAGCAGTACTTC
NA | TRBJ1-2 | TRBV2 | TRBD1 | CAHPQTGANYGYTF | TGTGCCCACCCGCAGACAGGGGCCAACTATGGCTACACCTTC
NA | TRBJ1-5 | TRBV24-1 | NA | CATSMKGVPQHF | TGTGCCACCAGTATGAAAGGGGTGCCCCAGCATTTT
NA | TRBJ2-1 | TRBV6-6 | NA | CGAGTYNEQFF | TGTGGGGCGGGGACCTACAATGAGCAGTTCTTC
once | TRBJ2-7 | TRBV5-1 | TRBD1 | CASTTGGSMGDEQYF | TGCGCCAGCACCACAGGGGGATCAATGGGGGACGAGCAGTACTTC
few | TRBJ1-1 | TRBV6-5 | NA | CASTRTPPATEAFF | TGTGCCAGCACCCGAACTCCGCCCGCCACTGAAGCTTTCTTT
NA | TRBJ1-1 | TRBV20-1 | NA | CSASRRLGGLTALEAFF | TGCAGTGCTAGTAGACGGCTGGGGGGGCTTACCGCCCTTGAAGCTTTCTTT
NA | TRBJ1-4 | TRBV4-1 | TRBD1 | CASSLRGQGAYEKLFF | TGCGCCAGCAGCCTGAGGGGACAGGGGGCGTATGAAAAACTGTTTTTT
NA | TRBJ1-2 | TRBV4-1 | TRBD1 | CASSRPGQGYGYTF | TGCGCCAGCAGCCGACCGGGACAGGGTTATGGCTACACCTTC
NA | TRBJ1-2 | TRBV6-5 | TRBD1 | CASSYAGTGSPGYTF | TGTGCCAGCAGTTACGCCGGGACAGGTTCACCTGGCTACACCTTC
NA | TRBJ2-1 | TRBV27 | NA | CASSPSVEQFF | TGTGCCAGCAGCCCCAGCGTTGAGCAGTTCTTC
NA | TRBJ1-1 | TRBV5-1 | TRBD1 | CASSRDSMNTEAFF | TGCGCCAGCAGCAGGGACAGTATGAACACTGAAGCTTTCTTT
NA | TRBJ2-1 | TRBV6-5 | TRBD1 | CASRPPTGGYNEQFF | TGTGCCAGCAGGCCCCCGACAGGGGGCTACAATGAGCAGTTCTTC
NA | TRBJ2-1 | TRBV21-1 | NA | CASSNSARDNEQFF | TGTGCCAGCAGCAATTCTGCGAGAGACAATGAGCAGTTCTTC
NA | TRBJ1-2 | TRBV30 | TRBD1 | CAQRPGDRGNYGYTF | TGTGCCCAAAGGCCCGGGGACAGGGGTAACTATGGCTACACCTTC
NA | TRBJ1-1 | TRBV7-2 | NA | CASSSPGGATEAFF | TGTGCCAGCAGCTCCCCGGGCGGGGCCACTGAAGCTTTCTTT
NA | TRBJ1-2 | TRBV7-2 | TRBD1 | CASSFGQGVPGYTF | TGTGCCAGCAGCTTTGGGCAGGGGGTCCCTGGCTACACCTTC